Listed below are T cell receptor beta chains from one sample, sequenced in a study of T cell responses to AZD1222 COVID-19 vaccine. Here immunoSEQ multiplex PCR was the method, and the copy in TCRdb shows in-frame clones only, minus some. The data contain about 99,000 clones, about 89% of them singletons. The sequencing used peripheral blood, collected on day 0 of AZD1222 vaccination. All receptors come from an adult in good health. The CDR3 runs from the conserved cysteine through the conserved F or W.

TRBJ1-6 | TRBV7-2 | CASSSMSSYNSPLHF
TRBJ1-2 | TRBV11-2 | CASSLDSGRINYGYTF
TRBJ1-1 | TRBV2 | CASSGGQGVTEAFF
TRBJ1-2 | TRBV5-6 | CASSAGQVNYGYTF
TRBJ1-2 | TRBV14 | CASSQVAAGLYGYTF
TRBJ2-5 | TRBV6-5 | CASSYQDSEETQYF
TRBJ1-1 | TRBV7-8 | CASSLQGDGTEAFF
TRBJ1-5 | TRBV2 | CASRRDRGETQPQHF
TRBJ1-2 | TRBV5-1 | CASSLVGGPGRYTF
TRBJ1-2 | TRBV6-5 | CASTGVNYGYTF
TRBJ1-2 | TRBV6-1 | CASSDPRDRGLANYGYTF
TRBJ1-1 | TRBV18 | CASSPPENRALRPFF
TRBJ1-1 | TRBV20-1 | CSAFEPAEAFF
TRBJ2-1 | TRBV5-1 | CASSSGTPRPNEQFF
TRBJ1-3 | TRBV5-5 | CASSSGPDSSGNTIYF
TRBJ1-4 | TRBV29-1 | CSVQGAVNEKLFF
TRBJ2-5 | TRBV27 | CASSRLGETQYF
TRBJ1-4 | TRBV6-4 | CASIPGGREREYIYNEKLFF
TRBJ2-5 | TRBV24-1 | CATSAGRGETQYF
TRBJ1-3 | TRBV25-1 | CASGYIGNTIYF
TRBJ2-2 | TRBV4-1 | CASSQGRDTGELFF
TRBJ2-5 | TRBV12-3/TRBV12-4 | CASSAREETQYF
TRBJ2-1 | TRBV9 | CASSVEQGPTPPNNEQFF
TRBJ2-3 | TRBV2 | CASGTSGPTDTQYF
TRBJ1-2 | TRBV6-6 | CASSHRDTLFNYGYTF
TRBJ1-1 | TRBV27 | CASSPAETGGRFF
TRBJ1-2 | TRBV29-1 | CSVNSGGVTTF
TRBJ1-2 | TRBV19 | CASSIRGRYYGYTF
TRBJ2-5 | TRBV9 | CASSPQGSRSQETQYF
TRBJ1-1 | TRBV10-3 | CAISGGQNTEAFF
TRBJ2-3 | TRBV30 | CAWKNTGTDTQYF
TRBJ2-3 | TRBV6-8 | CASSHRTLRTQYF
TRBJ1-5 | TRBV19 | CASSIRAGNQPQHF
TRBJ2-7 | TRBV4-1 | CARFRDSLYEQYF
TRBJ2-7 | TRBV5-1 | CASSFGGSYEQYF
TRBJ2-5 | TRBV3-1/TRBV3-2 | CASSQGPDPSGTQYF
TRBJ1-1 | TRBV12-3/TRBV12-4 | CASSSGIGAFF
TRBJ2-7 | TRBV29-1 | CSAAGAAAYEQYF
TRBJ2-3 | TRBV2 | CASRFQRGDRTDTQYF
TRBJ2-3 | TRBV6-5 | CASSYVVGGRGDTQYF
TRBJ1-1 | TRBV6-5 | CASSSTIEAFF
TRBJ2-1 | TRBV4-2 | CASSQEDSSSYNEQFF
TRBJ1-1 | TRBV7-3 | CASSLNRVRDNGEAFF
TRBJ2-7 | TRBV13 | CASSLYVTGVSEQYF
TRBJ1-1 | TRBV5-4 | CASSLEQGVNTEAFF
TRBJ1-5 | TRBV4-1 | CASSQDPGFDQPQHF